The 18 T cell receptor beta chains in this list originate from one sample, sequenced in a study of cytomegalovirus exposure and HLA in healthy donors. Profiling relied on immunoSEQ multiplex PCR, and the TCRdb table lists in-frame clones only, not all of them. The data show tens of thousands of clones, 85% seen once. The sample comprised PBMCs. Receptor source: a man younger than 40 in good health and CMV-seronegative.

The sample holds a few counts of this clone. The rearrangement joins TRBV29-1 to TRBJ1-1; D remains unclear. The CDR3 runs to 11 residues. Between the trimmed V and J ends, which lost 5 bases and 0 bases, there was a span of 4 bases. In germline, CDR1 is SQVTM, CDR2 ANQGSEA. The DNA of the CDR3 is TGCAGCGTTTACATGAACACTGAAGCTTTCTTT. Translation: CSVYMNTEAFF.

This clone has just a few counts. The chain has TRBV9 and TRBJ1-6; the D gene is possibly TRBD1 (6 bases). V lost 0 bases, J lost 0 bases, and 10 bases lay in between. From germline, CDR1 is SGDLS and CDR2 YYNGEE. The CDR3 spans 17 residues. The CDR3 DNA reads as TGTGCCAGCAGCGTAGCTGGACAGAGCTCCTATAATTCACCCCTCCACTTT. Amino acid sequence: CASSVAGQSSYNSPLHF.

This clone was detected only once. The rearrangement uses TRBV19 and TRBJ1-1; tentatively, D is TRBD1 (5 bases). Germline-derived CDR1 and CDR2 are LNHDA and SQIVND (reference sequence). The CDR3 consists of 14 residues. V lost 3 bases and J 1 base, leaving 9 bases between the germline ends. CDR3 amino acids: CASSIRQTNTEAFF. The CDR3 DNA reads as TGTGCCAGTAGTATTAGACAGACGAACACTGAAGCTTTCTTT.

This clone was seen more than once but under ten times. The DNA for the CDR3 is TGCGCCAGCAGCTTGGAGGGGCAGTACACAGATACGCAGTATTTT. Translated, it gives CASSLEGQYTDTQYF. This rearrangement joins TRBV5-1 to TRBJ2-3; possibly TRBD1 for D (5 bases). V was shortened by 0 bases and J by 2 bases, with 10 bases between the two germline ends. The CDR3 sequence is 15 residues long. CDR1 SGHRS and CDR2 YFSETQ come from the germline V gene. The entire variable domain, with the rest obtained from reference TRBV5-1 and TRBJ2-3, is as follows: KAGVTQTPRYLIKTRGQQVTLSCSPISGHRSVSWYQQTPGQGLQFLFEYFSETQRNKGNFPGRFSGRQFSNSRSEMNVSTLELGDSALYLCASSLEGQYTDTQYFGPGTRLTVL.

This chain joins TRBV28 and TRBJ2-7, with D hard to call. Germline lookup yields CDR1 MDHEN and CDR2 SYDVKM. This CDR3 contains 14 residues. The germline V and J ends were trimmed by 0 bases and 0 bases, with 6 bases remaining between them. The CDR3 region has the DNA TGTGCCAGCAGTTTATGGGCCAGCTCCTACGAGCAGTACTTC. Translated, it gives CASSLWASSYEQYF. The entire variable domain, with the rest obtained from reference TRBV28 and TRBJ2-7, is as follows: DVKVTQSSRYLVKRTGEKVFLECVQDMDHENMFWYRQDPGLGLRLIYFSYDVKMKEKGDIPEGYSVSREKKERFSLILESASTNQTSMYLCASSLWASSYEQYFGPGTRLTVT.

J is TRBJ1-1 and V is TRBV4-3; possible D gene TRBD1, 6 bases. Trimming took 0 bases from V and 0 from J, leaving 8 bases between them. Germline loops: CDR1 LGHNA, CDR2 YSLEER. This CDR3 contains 15 residues. The CDR3 loop reads CASSQDRTVNTEAFF. The CDR3 DNA reads TGCGCCAGCAGCCAAGACCGGACAGTGAACACTGAAGCTTTCTTT.

This rearrangement joins TRBV9 to TRBJ1-1; TRBD1 might be the D (6 bases). The CDR3 has 14 amino acids. Germline V lookup: CDR1 SGDLS, CDR2 YYNGEE. Trimming took 2 bases from V and 1 from J, leaving 9 bases between them. The CDR3 DNA follows: TGTGCCAGCAGCGTCGGGACACAGAACACTGAAGCTTTCTTT. It is translated as CASSVGTQNTEAFF.

The chain employs TRBV5-4 and TRBJ2-7; 9 positions agree with TRBD2. The CDR3 is 15 residues long. J lost 0 bases, V lost 5 bases, and 6 bases had no gene match. CDR1 SGHNT and CDR2 YYREEE come from the germline V gene (reference sequence). As DNA, the CDR3 is TGTGCCAGCAGTCTAGCGGGGCTCCCCTCCTACGAGCAGTACTTC. As protein: CASSLAGLPSYEQYF.

V usage is TRBV4-3 and J usage is TRBJ1-1; 8 bases fit TRBD1. The CDR3 extends over 18 amino acids. Germline loops: CDR1 LGHNA, CDR2 YSLEER. V was clipped by 3 bases and J by 6 bases; unmatched bases: 18. DNA of the CDR3: TGCGCCAGCAGCCAGGAACAGGGGGTAAGATCGGGGAGAGCTGAAGCTTTCTTT. Its protein product is CASSQEQGVRSGRAEAFF.

This chain uses TRBV2 with TRBJ2-6; no reliable D call. This CDR3 comprises 16 residues. The V gene lost 7 bases and the J gene lost 0 bases, with 13 bases spanning the gap. Germline CDR1 reads SNHLY; CDR2 reads FYNNEI. The CDR3 coding sequence is TGTGCCAGCACGGTACAGCAACTCTCTGGGGCCAACGTCCTGACTTTC. This encodes CASTVQQLSGANVLTF.

As for this clone: Relative to the germline gene, one junction end is altered; a read error may explain this. The chain links TRBV15 to TRBJ2-7; D gene uncertain. There are 13 residues in the CDR3. The germline CDR1 and CDR2 sequences are LNHNV and YYDKDF (reference sequence). In DNA, the CDR3 is TGTGCCACCAGCAGGGATCCGGTTGGGCCCCGGAACTTC. Protein product: CATSRDPVGPRNF.

CDR3 bases: TGCGCCAGCAGCCGCGGGGGCTCCTACGAGCAGTACGTC. Residues: CASSRGGSYEQYV. This chain connects TRBV4-1 to TRBJ2-7, with 7 bases matching TRBD2. The junction had 0 bases not matched to a gene; V was cut back by 4 bases and J by 0 bases. Germline loops: CDR1 MGHRA, CDR2 YSYEKL. This CDR3 comprises 13 residues.

The genes are TRBV19 and TRBJ1-2, with D unresolved. Trimming left V 4 bases short and J 8 bases short, with 11 bases between. Germline V gene sequence: CDR1 LNHDA, CDR2 SQIVND (reference sequence). This CDR3 is 12 amino acids long. The CDR3 spells CASSTRRGGYTF. In DNA form, the CDR3 reads TGTGCCAGTAGTACTCGACGAGGAGGCTACACCTTC.

The rearrangement joins TRBV7-7 to TRBJ2-5; 7 bases are shared with TRBD1. The ends lost 5 bases at V and 5 bases at J; junction bases unmatched: 5. Germline V gene data show CDR1 as SSHAT and CDR2 as FNYEAQ (reference sequence). CDR3 length: 13 amino acids. The CDR3 protein is CASSKGQMETQYF. As DNA, the CDR3 is TGTGCCAGCAGCAAGGGACAGATGGAGACCCAGTACTTC.

The chain has TRBV4-3 and TRBJ1-1; D ambiguous. This CDR3 is built from 14 residues. The germline CDR1 and CDR2 sequences are LGHNA and YSLEER. Trimming cost V 1 base and J 9 bases, with 15 bases left between them. The CDR3 loop is CASSQGGDTLQAFF. Here the CDR3 DNA reads TGCGCCAGCAGCCAAGGAGGAGATACACTTCAAGCTTTCTTT.

This clone was seen a single time. The rearrangement links TRBV12-5 to TRBJ1-2, with D tentatively TRBD1 (5 bases). Germline assignment: CDR1 LGHNT and CDR2 FRNRAP. This CDR3 comprises 14 residues. V gave up 5 bases and J gave up 4 bases, with 14 bases separating them. The CDR3 sequence is CASGGTGEVYGYTF. CDR3 coding DNA: TGTGCTAGTGGTGGGACGGGGGAGGTCTATGGCTACACCTTC.

This sequence joins TRBV5-4 and TRBJ2-1; 7 bases fit TRBD2. The germline gives CDR1 SGHNT, CDR2 YYREEE (reference sequence). V was pared by 1 base and J by 6 bases, with 7 bases of the junction left unmatched. This CDR3 is 15 amino acids long. The CDR3 loop is CASSLYPGGLNEQFF. In nucleotides, the CDR3 is TGTGCCAGCAGCTTGTACCCGGGAGGTCTCAATGAGCAGTTCTTC.

V gene TRBV10-3 combines with J gene TRBJ2-3; possible D gene TRBD2, 5 bases. This CDR3 spans 14 amino acids. The V and J ends lost 9 bases and 3 bases respectively, with 16 bases between them. The germline gives CDR1 ENHRY, CDR2 SYGVKD. The CDR3 bases are TGTGCCATTGAGAACGGGGTAGAGACAGATACGCAGTATTTT. It specifies CAIENGVETDTQYF.